Below, 26 T cell receptor beta chains from the same sample are listed, as sequenced in a study of blood T cell repertoires in COVID-19. Clones were read by immunoSEQ multiplex PCR, and TCRdb kept only the in-frame ones, dropping some. The sample holds approximately 72,000 clones, 85% seen once. Sequences were obtained from peripheral blood. Source of these receptors: a man aged 50-60 years with acute or convalescent COVID-19.

This clone was observed at least ten times. V usage is TRBV6-1 and J usage is TRBJ1-2; 7 nucleotides line up with TRBD1. Germline V gene sequence: CDR1 MNHNS, CDR2 SASEGT. V shed 0 bases and J 0 bases; nucleotides not matched to a gene: 10. The CDR3 has 18 amino acids. The CDR3: CASSEAFRGIKSNYGYTF. CDR3 nucleotides: TGTGCCAGCAGTGAAGCCTTCAGGGGGATTAAATCTAACTATGGCTACACCTTC.

This sequence joins TRBV6-4 and TRBJ1-1; TRBD1 agrees at 7 bases. V lost 6 bases, J lost 1 base, and 8 bases stayed unmatched. Germline lookup yields CDR1 MRHNA and CDR2 SNTAGT. CDR3 length: 15 amino acids. The CDR3 reads CASRALGGWNTEAFF. The DNA for the CDR3 is TGTGCCAGCAGGGCTTTAGGGGGCTGGAACACTGAAGCTTTCTTT.

This chain connects TRBV5-8 to TRBJ1-2; 8 bases are a match to TRBD1. The CDR3 loop spans 14 amino acids. The germline V gene encodes CDR1 SGHTS and CDR2 YDEGEE. J lost 5 bases, V lost 5 bases, and 8 bases had no gene match. The CDR3 bases are TGTGCCAGCAGATTCCGGGACAGGTCTTATGGCTACACCTTC. Translation gives CASRFRDRSYGYTF.

The V call is TRBV5-1, the J call TRBJ1-1, with D uncertain. The germline V and J ends were trimmed by 0 bases and 1 base, with 7 bases remaining between them. This CDR3 has 14 residues. Per the germline V gene, CDR1 is SGHRS and CDR2 is YFSETQ. In DNA, the CDR3 is TGCGCCAGCAGCTTGGGTCGCGAGAACACTGAAGCTTTCTTT. It specifies CASSLGRENTEAFF.

J is TRBJ1-2 and V is TRBV6-5, with D possibly matching TRBD1 (5 bases). Germline CDR1 MNHEY, CDR2 SVGAGI. V was shortened by 8 bases and J by 4 bases, with 17 bases between the two germline ends. The CDR3 runs 14 residues. The CDR3 nucleotides read TGTGCCAGCTCCCGGGGGGAGGGCACCTATGGCTACACCTTC. Its translation is CASSRGEGTYGYTF.

J is TRBJ1-2 and V is TRBV19; D is unclear. Germline V gene sequence: CDR1 LNHDA, CDR2 SQIVND (reference sequence). V was pared by 4 bases and J by 0 bases, with 15 bases between. This CDR3 has 16 amino acids. The CDR3 is CASSTQYGETNYGYTF. In nucleotides, the CDR3 is TGTGCCAGTAGTACCCAGTATGGAGAAACTAACTATGGCTACACCTTC.

The chain has TRBV4-1 and TRBJ2-3, with 8 bases fitting TRBD1. The CDR3 runs 17 residues. The germline V gene encodes CDR1 MGHRA and CDR2 YSYEKL. The V and J ends lost 0 bases and 8 bases, in that order; junction bases with no gene match: 13. The CDR3 sequence is CASSQDPDREIISTQYF. The CDR3 region has the DNA TGCGCCAGCAGCCAAGATCCGGACAGGGAGATTATAAGTACGCAGTATTTT.

The chain uses TRBV29-1 and TRBJ1-2; 7 bases map to TRBD1. Unmatched junction bases numbered 8, after V lost 6 bases and J lost 7 bases. Germline V CDR1 and CDR2: SQVTM, ANQGSEA. This CDR3 spans 12 amino acids. This CDR3 reads CSVRTGAGGYTF. In nucleotides, the CDR3 is TGCAGCGTCCGAACAGGGGCGGGTGGCTACACCTTC.

This chain connects TRBV6-5 to TRBJ2-5, with 9 nucleotides matching TRBD2. V trimming: 0 bases; J trimming: 1 base; junction bases outside the gene matches: 0. This CDR3 contains 15 residues. Germline CDR1 and CDR2: MNHEY and SVGAGI. The CDR3 bases are TGTGCCAGCAGTTACTCGGGACTAGCCCAAGAGACCCAGTACTTC. Protein: CASSYSGLAQETQYF.

The gene calls are TRBV18 and TRBJ1-3; the D gene is possibly TRBD1 (5 bases). Trimming shortened V by 0 bases and J by 0 bases, and 6 bases separated the two germline ends. There are 15 residues in the CDR3. Per the germline V gene, CDR1 is KGHSH and CDR2 is LQKENI. The DNA for the CDR3 is TGTGCCAGCTCACCACCGGGACTCTCTGGAAACACCATATATTTT. It specifies CASSPPGLSGNTIYF.

The chain links TRBV2 to TRBJ1-4; tentative D call: TRBD1 (6 bases). This CDR3 contains 15 residues. The germline V gene has CDR1 SNHLY and CDR2 FYNNEI. V was pared by 2 bases and J by 5 bases, with 12 bases between. CDR3: CASSEWGRQNEKLFF. The CDR3 region has the DNA TGTGCCAGCAGTGAATGGGGGCGGCAAAATGAAAAACTGTTTTTT.

V gene TRBV5-6 combines with J gene TRBJ1-5; D is unclear. This CDR3 has 12 residues. The germline V gene encodes CDR1 SGHDT and CDR2 YYEEEE. With 2 bases removed from V and 3 bases from J, the gap between germline ends came to 3 bases. In DNA form, the CDR3 reads TGTGCCAGCAGCTTACACAATCAGCCCCAGCATTTT. Its protein product is CASSLHNQPQHF.

V usage is TRBV10-1 and J usage is TRBJ1-5; D gene ambiguous. Looked up from germline, CDR1 is WNHNN and CDR2 is SYGVQD (reference sequence). The CDR3 totals 13 residues. The V end was cut by 9 bases, the J end by 1 base, with 10 bases between. DNA for the CDR3: TGCGCCAGGGTGAGGGTGAGCAATCAGCCCCAGCATTTT. Encoded protein: CARVRVSNQPQHF.

V is TRBV19 and J is TRBJ1-1, with TRBD1 matching over 8 bases. The CDR3 length is 16 residues. From germline, CDR1 is LNHDA and CDR2 SQIVND (reference sequence). V dropped 2 bases and J dropped 7; count of bases not matched to a gene: 12. The CDR3: CASSISDRVAYGEAFF. The CDR3 coding sequence is TGTGCCAGTAGTATATCGGACAGGGTGGCGTACGGTGAAGCTTTCTTT.

Written as DNA, the CDR3 is TGTGCCAGCAGCTTGGTGTGGGACAGGGTCTACGAGCAGTACTTC. Its protein is CASSLVWDRVYEQYF. The genes are TRBV5-8 and TRBJ2-7; 9 nucleotides agree with TRBD1. Unmatched junction bases numbered 4, after V lost 0 bases and J lost 3 bases. The CDR3 runs to 15 residues. Germline V gene lookup returns CDR1 SGHTS and CDR2 YDEGEE.

The V call is TRBV11-2, the J call TRBJ1-6, with TRBD1 matching 8 bases. The germline gives CDR1 SGHAT, CDR2 FQNNGV. This CDR3 spans 14 amino acids. J gave up 10 bases and V 4 bases, and 6 bases lay outside the gene matches. This CDR3 reads CASSSNRGKSPLHF. CDR3 bases: TGTGCCAGCAGCTCCAACAGGGGGAAGTCACCCCTCCACTTT.

The chain employs TRBV9 and TRBJ2-1; the match to TRBD1 covers 7 bases. This CDR3 spans 13 amino acids. Germline lookup yields CDR1 SGDLS and CDR2 YYNGEE. With V trimmed by 4 bases and J by 7 bases, 5 bases remained unmatched. CDR3 DNA: TGTGCCAGCAGCAGGGACAGCTTTAATGAGCAGTTCTTC. Translating gives CASSRDSFNEQFF.

This chain connects TRBV11-2 to TRBJ1-2, with D maybe TRBD1 (6 bases). The CDR3 is 18 amino acids. The germline gives CDR1 SGHAT, CDR2 FQNNGV. The V and J ends lost 6 bases and 1 base respectively, with 24 bases between them. CDR3 sequence (DNA): TGTGCCAGCAGTTCAGGCAGAAGACAGGAGTCAATTAACTATGGCTACACCTTC. Its translation is CASSSGRRQESINYGYTF.

The chain is built from TRBV6-2 or TRBV6-3 and TRBJ2-1; no definite D call. The germline V and J ends were trimmed by 2 bases and 10 bases, with 12 bases remaining between them. Germline V gives CDR1 MNHEY, CDR2 SVGEGT. The CDR3 length is 13 residues. The CDR3 is CASSYVVREEQFF. The CDR3 nucleotides are TGTGCCAGCAGTTACGTCGTCCGAGAAGAGCAGTTCTTC.

V usage is TRBV5-1 and J usage is TRBJ1-5; D gene unclear. Trimming cost V 0 bases and J 9 bases, with 13 bases left between them. Germline CDR1 is SGHRS and CDR2 is YFSETQ. The CDR3 is made up of 14 amino acids. The CDR3 bases are TGCGCCAGCAGCTTGGCCGGTTCCCCCTCGCCCCAGCATTTT. It codes for CASSLAGSPSPQHF.

The J gene is TRBJ2-3, the V gene TRBV28; 7 positions match TRBD1. This CDR3 has 13 residues. V gave up 10 bases and J gave up 6 bases; unmatched junction bases: 10. The germline V gene has CDR1 MDHEN and CDR2 SYDVKM. The CDR3 sequence: CAIQGGSKDTQYF. As DNA, the CDR3 is TGTGCCATCCAAGGGGGCTCGAAGGATACGCAGTATTTT.

This clone was detected only once. The rearrangement uses TRBV9 and TRBJ2-3; TRBD2 matches at 8 bases. CDR1 is SGDLS and CDR2 is YYNGEE in the germline V gene. This CDR3 has 15 residues. The J segment lost 1 base and the V segment lost 4 bases, leaving 5 bases of the junction unmatched. The CDR3 spells CASSHREGGTDTQYF. The CDR3 bases are TGTGCCAGCAGCCATCGGGAGGGGGGCACAGATACGCAGTATTTT.

This clone has just a few counts. The chain couples TRBV2 to TRBJ2-2; a possible D gene is TRBD1 (6 bases). This CDR3 has 14 residues. V gave up 6 bases and J gave up 2 bases, with 10 bases separating them. Germline CDR1 is SNHLY and CDR2 is FYNNEI. The CDR3 DNA is TGTGCCAGCAGGTGGACAGCAAACACCGGGGAGCTGTTTTTT. Translated: CASRWTANTGELFF.

The chain has TRBV7-2 and TRBJ1-1; TRBD1 aligns across 8 bases. This CDR3 comprises 15 residues. Trimming removed 4 bases from V and 5 bases from J; junction bases left unmatched: 9. Germline V lookup: CDR1 SGHTA, CDR2 FQGNSA. CDR3 DNA: TGTGCCAGCAGCTCCCATGGACAGGGAATAACTGAAGCTTTCTTT. Translating it yields CASSSHGQGITEAFF.

This rearrangement joins TRBV10-3 to TRBJ2-5; maybe TRBD1 (6 bases). The germline CDR1 and CDR2 sequences are ENHRY and SYGVKD. The CDR3 sequence is 13 residues long. The germline V and J ends were trimmed by 10 bases and 1 base, with 13 bases remaining between them. CDR3 residues: CANQGSTQETQYF. CDR3 sequence (DNA): TGTGCCAATCAGGGGTCTACCCAAGAGACCCAGTACTTC.

This chain connects TRBV6-2 or TRBV6-3 to TRBJ2-1, with a tentative D call TRBD2 (6 bases). The CDR3 spans 13 residues. From germline, CDR1 is MNHEY and CDR2 SVGEGT. The V end lost 8 bases, the J end lost 4 bases, and 12 bases lay between the germline ends. CDR3 region: CASRRDSYNEQFF. In nucleotides, the CDR3 is TGTGCCAGCCGCCGGGACTCATACAATGAGCAGTTCTTC.